This TCR beta chain was profiled in a study of blood T cell repertoires in COVID-19. Method: immunoSEQ multiplex PCR; TCRdb's copy keeps in-frame clones and lacks some. The data contain about 68,000 clones, approximately 90% of them seen just once; the ten biggest clones take up 4.8%. The sequenced sample consisted of peripheral blood. The TCR was taken from a woman aged 60-70 years with active COVID-19.

CDR3 DNA: TGCGCCAGCAGCGGGACATCTCGGCGCGCTGGCTACACCTTC. Translated: CASSGTSRRAGYTF. V gene TRBV5-1 combines with J gene TRBJ1-2, with TRBD1 as a possible D gene (6 bases). Looked up from germline, CDR1 is SGHRS and CDR2 is YFSETQ. The ends were cut back, 4 bases at V and 7 bases at J, with 17 bases in the middle. The CDR3 runs 14 residues.